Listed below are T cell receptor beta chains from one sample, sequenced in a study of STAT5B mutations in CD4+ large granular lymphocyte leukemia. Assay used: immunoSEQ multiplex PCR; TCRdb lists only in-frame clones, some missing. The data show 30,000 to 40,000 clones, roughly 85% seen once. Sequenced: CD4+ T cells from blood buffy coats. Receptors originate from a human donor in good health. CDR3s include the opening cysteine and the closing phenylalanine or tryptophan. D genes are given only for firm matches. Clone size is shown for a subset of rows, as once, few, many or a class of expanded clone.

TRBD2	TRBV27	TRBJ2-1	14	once	CASSSLAGVNEQFF	TGTGCCAGCAGTTCACTAGCGGGAGTCAATGAGCAGTTCTTC
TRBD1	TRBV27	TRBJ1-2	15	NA	CASSFRKGADYGYTF	TGTGCCAGCAGTTTTCGGAAGGGGGCAGACTATGGCTACACCTTC
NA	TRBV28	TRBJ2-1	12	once	CASTRAYNEQFF	TGTGCCAGCACCAGGGCGTACAATGAGCAGTTCTTC
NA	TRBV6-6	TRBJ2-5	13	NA	CASSYVGGETQYF	TGTGCCAGCAGTTACGTGGGTGGCGAGACCCAGTACTTC
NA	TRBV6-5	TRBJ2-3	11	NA	CASRYEDTQYF	TGTGCCAGCAGGTACGAAGATACGCAGTATTTT
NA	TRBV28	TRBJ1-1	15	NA	CASSLSQAGGTEAFF	TGTGCCAGCAGTTTATCCCAGGCAGGCGGGACTGAAGCTTTCTTT
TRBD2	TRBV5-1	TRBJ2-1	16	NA	CASSDLGLAGGNEQFF	TGCGCCAGCAGCGACCTGGGACTAGCGGGAGGCAATGAGCAGTTCTTC
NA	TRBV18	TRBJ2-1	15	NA	CASSPGGGGRDEQFF	TGTGCCAGCTCACCAGGAGGGGGGGGTAGGGATGAGCAGTTCTTC
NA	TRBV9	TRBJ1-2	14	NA	CASSSQAGTYGYTF	TGTGCCAGCAGCTCCCAGGCAGGCACCTATGGCTACACCTTC
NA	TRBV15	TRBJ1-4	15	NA	CATSRDKQSNEKLFF	TGTGCCACCAGCAGAGATAAACAGTCTAATGAAAAACTGTTTTTT
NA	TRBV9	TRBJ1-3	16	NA	CASSTRAGDSGNTIYF	TGTGCCAGCAGCACCCGGGCAGGAGACTCTGGAAACACCATATATTTT
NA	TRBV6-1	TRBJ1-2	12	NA	CASRQRRYGYTF	TGTGCCAGCAGACAGAGACGCTATGGCTACACCTTC
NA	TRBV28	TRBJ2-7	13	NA	CASSRDTSYEQYF	TGTGCCAGCTCCCGGGACACTTCCTACGAGCAGTACTTC
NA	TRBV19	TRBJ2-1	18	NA	CASSTRNPGSRSYNEQFF	TGTGCCAGTAGTACACGAAATCCCGGGAGTCGGTCCTACAATGAGCAGTTCTTC
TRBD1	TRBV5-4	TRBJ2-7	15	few	CASSTHGTGGIEQYF	TGTGCCAGCAGTACCCACGGGACAGGGGGAATCGAGCAGTACTTC
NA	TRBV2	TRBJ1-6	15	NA	CASRLEGGVGSPLHF	TGTGCCAGCAGACTCGAGGGGGGGGTGGGTTCACCCCTCCACTTT
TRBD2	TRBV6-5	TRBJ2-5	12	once	CASSDPAGEQYF	TGTGCCAGCAGCGACCCCGCGGGGGAGCAGTACTTC
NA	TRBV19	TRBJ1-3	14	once	CASRYAYSGNTIYF	TGTGCCAGTAGGTACGCTTACTCTGGAAACACCATATATTTT
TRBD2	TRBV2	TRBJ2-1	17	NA	CASRDKLAGGPLGEQFF	TGTGCCAGCAGGGACAAACTAGCGGGAGGCCCTCTGGGCGAGCAGTTCTTC
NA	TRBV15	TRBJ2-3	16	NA	CATSREWNRVTDTQYF	TGTGCCACCAGCAGAGAATGGAACAGGGTCACAGATACGCAGTATTTT
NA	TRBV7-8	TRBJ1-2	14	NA	CASSPGFGNYGYTF	TGTGCCAGCAGCCCAGGGTTCGGGAACTATGGCTACACCTTC
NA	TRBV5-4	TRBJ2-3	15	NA	CASSLEWEGTDTQYF	TGTGCCAGCAGCTTGGAATGGGAAGGCACAGATACGCAGTATTTT
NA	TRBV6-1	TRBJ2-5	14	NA	CASSYRVGKETQYF	TGTGCCAGCAGCTACAGGGTAGGCAAAGAGACCCAGTACTTC
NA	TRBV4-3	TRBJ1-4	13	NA	CASSQDLVEKLFF	TGCGCCAGCAGCCAAGATTTGGTAGAAAAACTGTTTTTT
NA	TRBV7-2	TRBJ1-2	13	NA	CASSSDSNYGYTF	TGTGCCAGCAGCTCGGACAGTAACTATGGCTACACCTTC
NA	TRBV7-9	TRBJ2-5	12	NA	CASSNSGETQYF	TGTGCCAGCAGCAATAGTGGGGAGACCCAGTACTTC
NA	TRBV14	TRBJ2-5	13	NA	CASSQDNQETQYF	TGTGCCAGCAGCCAAGATAACCAAGAGACCCAGTACTTC
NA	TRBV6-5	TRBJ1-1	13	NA	CASRPSGNTEAFF	TGTGCCAGCAGGCCCTCGGGTAACACTGAAGCTTTCTTT
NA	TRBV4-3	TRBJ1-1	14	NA	CASSQVRGNTEAFF	TGCGCCAGCAGCCAAGTGCGGGGGAACACTGAAGCTTTCTTT
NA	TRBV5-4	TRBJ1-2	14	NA	CASSLHGAGYGYTF	TGTGCCAGCAGCTTGCATGGGGCGGGCTATGGCTACACCTTC
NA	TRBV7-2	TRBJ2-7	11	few	CASSFNYEQYF	TGTGCCAGCAGCTTTAACTACGAGCAGTACTTC
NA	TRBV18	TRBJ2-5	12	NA	CASSPVQETQYF	TGTGCCAGCTCACCGGTCCAAGAGACCCAGTACTTC
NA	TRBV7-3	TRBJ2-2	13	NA	CASSLLNTGELFF	TGTGCCAGCAGCTTATTGAACACCGGGGAGCTGTTTTTT
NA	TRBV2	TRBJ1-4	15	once	CASSEPWDTYEKLFF	TGTGCCAGCAGTGAACCCTGGGACACCTATGAAAAACTGTTTTTT
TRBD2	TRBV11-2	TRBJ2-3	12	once	CASSPGTSLGYF	TGTGCCAGCAGCCCCGGGACTAGCTTAGGGTATTTT
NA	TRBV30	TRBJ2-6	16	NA	CAWGRIHGSGANVLTF	TGTGCCTGGGGACGCATACACGGCTCTGGGGCCAACGTCCTGACTTTC
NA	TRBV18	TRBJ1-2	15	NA	CASSPPSGANYGYTF	TGTGCCAGCTCACCACCGTCGGGCGCTAACTATGGCTACACCTTC
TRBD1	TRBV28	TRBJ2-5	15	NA	CASSPRTGGRETQYF	TGTGCCAGCAGCCCACGGACAGGGGGCAGAGAGACCCAGTACTTC
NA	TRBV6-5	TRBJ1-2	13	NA	CASSAGADYGYTF	TGTGCCAGCAGTGCAGGGGCGGACTATGGCTACACCTTC
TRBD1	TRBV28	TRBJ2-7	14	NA	CASLGGTADYEQYF	TGTGCCAGTCTGGGTGGGACAGCAGACTACGAGCAGTACTTC
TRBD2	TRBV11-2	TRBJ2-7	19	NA	CASSLDKGGGTSGRGEQYF	TGTGCCAGCAGCTTAGATAAAGGCGGGGGGACTAGCGGGAGAGGGGAGCAGTACTTC
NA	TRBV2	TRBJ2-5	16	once	CASSELGPTYQETQYF	TGTGCCAGCAGTGAACTAGGACCTACGTACCAAGAGACCCAGTACTTC
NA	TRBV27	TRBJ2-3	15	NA	CASSRAPRSGGTQYF	TGTGCCAGCAGTCGGGCTCCCCGGAGTGGGGGTACGCAGTATTTT
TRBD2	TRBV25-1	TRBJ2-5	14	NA	CASRASGRFETQYF	TGTGCCAGCAGGGCTAGCGGGAGATTTGAGACCCAGTACTTC
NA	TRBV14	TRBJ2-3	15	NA	CASSQGSGSTDTQYF	TGTGCCAGCAGCCAAGGGAGCGGGAGCACAGATACGCAGTATTTT
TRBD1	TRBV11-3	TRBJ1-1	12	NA	CASSYRDSEAFF	TGTGCCAGCAGCTACCGGGACAGTGAAGCTTTCTTT
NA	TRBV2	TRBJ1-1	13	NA	CASWWAQNTEAFF	TGTGCCAGCTGGTGGGCCCAGAACACTGAAGCTTTCTTT
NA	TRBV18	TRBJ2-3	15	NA	CASSPPSESTDTQYF	TGTGCCAGCTCACCCCCTAGCGAGAGCACAGATACGCAGTATTTT
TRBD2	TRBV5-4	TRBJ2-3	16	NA	CASSAIAGGPTDTQYF	TGTGCCAGCAGCGCTATAGCGGGAGGGCCCACAGATACGCAGTATTTT